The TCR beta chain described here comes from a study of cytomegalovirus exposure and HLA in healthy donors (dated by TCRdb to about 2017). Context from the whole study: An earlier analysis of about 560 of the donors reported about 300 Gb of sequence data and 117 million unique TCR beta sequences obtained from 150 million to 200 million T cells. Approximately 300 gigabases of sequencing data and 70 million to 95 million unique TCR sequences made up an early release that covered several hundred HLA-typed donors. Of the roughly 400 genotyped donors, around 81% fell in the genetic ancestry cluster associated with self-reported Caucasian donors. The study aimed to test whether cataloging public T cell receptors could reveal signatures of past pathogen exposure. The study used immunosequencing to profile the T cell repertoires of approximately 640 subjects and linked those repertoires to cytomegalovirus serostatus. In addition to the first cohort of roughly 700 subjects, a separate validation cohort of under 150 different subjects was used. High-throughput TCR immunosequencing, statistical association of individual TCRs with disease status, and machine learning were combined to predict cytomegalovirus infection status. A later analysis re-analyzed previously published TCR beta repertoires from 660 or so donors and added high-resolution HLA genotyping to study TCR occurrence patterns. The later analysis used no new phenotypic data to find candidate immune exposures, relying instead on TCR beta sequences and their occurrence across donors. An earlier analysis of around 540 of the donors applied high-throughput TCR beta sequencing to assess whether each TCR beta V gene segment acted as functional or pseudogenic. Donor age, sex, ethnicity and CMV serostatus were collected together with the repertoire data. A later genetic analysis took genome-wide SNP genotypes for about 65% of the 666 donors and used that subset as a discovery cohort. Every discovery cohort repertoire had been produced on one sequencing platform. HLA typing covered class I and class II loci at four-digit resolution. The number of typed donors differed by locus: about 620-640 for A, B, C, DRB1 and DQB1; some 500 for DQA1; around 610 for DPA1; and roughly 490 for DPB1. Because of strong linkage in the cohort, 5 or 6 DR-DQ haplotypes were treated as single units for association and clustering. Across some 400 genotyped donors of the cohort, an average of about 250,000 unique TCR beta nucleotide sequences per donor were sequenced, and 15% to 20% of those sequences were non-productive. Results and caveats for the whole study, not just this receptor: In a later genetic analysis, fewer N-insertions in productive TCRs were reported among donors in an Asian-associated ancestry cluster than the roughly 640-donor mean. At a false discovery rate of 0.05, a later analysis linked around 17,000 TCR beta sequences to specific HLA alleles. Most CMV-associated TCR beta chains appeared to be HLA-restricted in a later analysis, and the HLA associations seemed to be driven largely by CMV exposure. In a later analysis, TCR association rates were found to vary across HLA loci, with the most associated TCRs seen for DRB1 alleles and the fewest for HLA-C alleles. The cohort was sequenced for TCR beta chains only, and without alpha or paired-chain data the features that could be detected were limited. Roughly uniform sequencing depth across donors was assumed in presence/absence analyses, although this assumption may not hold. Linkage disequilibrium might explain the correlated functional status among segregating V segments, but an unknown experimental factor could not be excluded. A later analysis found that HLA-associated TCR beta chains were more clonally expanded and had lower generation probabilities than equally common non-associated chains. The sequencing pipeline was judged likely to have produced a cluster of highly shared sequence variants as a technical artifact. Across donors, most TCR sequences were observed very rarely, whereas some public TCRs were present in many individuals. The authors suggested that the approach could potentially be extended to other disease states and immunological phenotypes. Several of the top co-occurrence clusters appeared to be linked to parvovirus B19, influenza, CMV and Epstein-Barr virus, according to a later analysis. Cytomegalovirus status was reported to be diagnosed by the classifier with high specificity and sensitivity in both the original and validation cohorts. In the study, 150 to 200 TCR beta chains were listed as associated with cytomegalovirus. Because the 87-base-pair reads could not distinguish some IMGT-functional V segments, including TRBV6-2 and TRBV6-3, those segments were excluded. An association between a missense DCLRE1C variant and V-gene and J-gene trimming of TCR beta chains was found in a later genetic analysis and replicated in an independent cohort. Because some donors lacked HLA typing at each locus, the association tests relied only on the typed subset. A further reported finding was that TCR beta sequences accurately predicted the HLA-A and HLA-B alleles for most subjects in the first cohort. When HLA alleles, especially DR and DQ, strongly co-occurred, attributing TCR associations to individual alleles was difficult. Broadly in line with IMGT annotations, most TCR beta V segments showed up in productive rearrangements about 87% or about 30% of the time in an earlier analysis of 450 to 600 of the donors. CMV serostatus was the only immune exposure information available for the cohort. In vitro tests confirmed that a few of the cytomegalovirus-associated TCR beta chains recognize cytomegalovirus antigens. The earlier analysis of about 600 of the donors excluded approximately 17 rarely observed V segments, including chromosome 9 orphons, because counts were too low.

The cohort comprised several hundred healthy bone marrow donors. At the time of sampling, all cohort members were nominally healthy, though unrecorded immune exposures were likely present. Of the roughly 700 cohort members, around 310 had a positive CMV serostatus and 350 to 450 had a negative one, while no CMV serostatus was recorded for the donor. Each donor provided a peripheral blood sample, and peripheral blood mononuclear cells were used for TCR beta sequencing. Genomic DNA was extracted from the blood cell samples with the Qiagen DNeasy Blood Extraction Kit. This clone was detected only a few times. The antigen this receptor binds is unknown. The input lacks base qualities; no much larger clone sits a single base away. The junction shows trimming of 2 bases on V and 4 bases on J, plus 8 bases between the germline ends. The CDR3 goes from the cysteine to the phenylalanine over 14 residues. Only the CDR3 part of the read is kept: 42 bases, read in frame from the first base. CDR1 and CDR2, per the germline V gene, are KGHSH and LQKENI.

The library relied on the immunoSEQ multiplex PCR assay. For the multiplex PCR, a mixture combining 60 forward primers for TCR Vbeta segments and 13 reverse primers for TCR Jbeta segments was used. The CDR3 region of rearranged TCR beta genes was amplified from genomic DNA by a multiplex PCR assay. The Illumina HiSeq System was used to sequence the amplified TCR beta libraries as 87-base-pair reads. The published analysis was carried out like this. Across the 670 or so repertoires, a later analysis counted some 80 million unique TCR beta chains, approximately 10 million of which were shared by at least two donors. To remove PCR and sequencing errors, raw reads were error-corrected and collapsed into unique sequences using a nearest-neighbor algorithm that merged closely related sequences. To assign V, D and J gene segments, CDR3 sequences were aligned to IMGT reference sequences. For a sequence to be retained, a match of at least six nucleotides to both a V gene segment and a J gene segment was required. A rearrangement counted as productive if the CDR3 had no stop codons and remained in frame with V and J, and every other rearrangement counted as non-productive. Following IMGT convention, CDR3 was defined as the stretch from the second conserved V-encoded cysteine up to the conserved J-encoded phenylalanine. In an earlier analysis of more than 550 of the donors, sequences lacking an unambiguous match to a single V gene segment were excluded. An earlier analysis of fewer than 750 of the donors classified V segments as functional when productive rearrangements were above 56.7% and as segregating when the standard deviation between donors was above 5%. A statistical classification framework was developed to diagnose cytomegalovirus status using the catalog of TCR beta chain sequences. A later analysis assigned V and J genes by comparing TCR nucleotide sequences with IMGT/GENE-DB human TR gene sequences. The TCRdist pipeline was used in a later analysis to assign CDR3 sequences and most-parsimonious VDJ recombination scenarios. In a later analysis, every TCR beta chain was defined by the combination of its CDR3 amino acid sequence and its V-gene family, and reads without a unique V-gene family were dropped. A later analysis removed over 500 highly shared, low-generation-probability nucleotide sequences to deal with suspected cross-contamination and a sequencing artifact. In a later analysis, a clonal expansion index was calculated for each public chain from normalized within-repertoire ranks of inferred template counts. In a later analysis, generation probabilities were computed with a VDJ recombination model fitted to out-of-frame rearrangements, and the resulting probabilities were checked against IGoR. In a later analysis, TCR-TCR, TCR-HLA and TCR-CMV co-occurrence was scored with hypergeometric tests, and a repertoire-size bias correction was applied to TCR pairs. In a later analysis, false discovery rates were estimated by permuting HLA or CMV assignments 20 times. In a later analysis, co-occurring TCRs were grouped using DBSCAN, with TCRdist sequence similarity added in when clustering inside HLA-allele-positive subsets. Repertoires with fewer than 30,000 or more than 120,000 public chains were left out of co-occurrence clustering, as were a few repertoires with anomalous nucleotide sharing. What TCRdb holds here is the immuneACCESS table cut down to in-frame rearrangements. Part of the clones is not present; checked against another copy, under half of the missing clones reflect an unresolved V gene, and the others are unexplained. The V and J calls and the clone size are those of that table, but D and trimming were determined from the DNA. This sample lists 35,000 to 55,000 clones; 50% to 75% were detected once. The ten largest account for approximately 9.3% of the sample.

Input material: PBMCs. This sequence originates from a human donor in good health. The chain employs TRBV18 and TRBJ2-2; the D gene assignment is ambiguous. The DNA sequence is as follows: TGTGCCAGCTCACCAGCGAGGAGCACCGGGGAGCTGTTTTTT. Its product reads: CASSPARSTGELFF.